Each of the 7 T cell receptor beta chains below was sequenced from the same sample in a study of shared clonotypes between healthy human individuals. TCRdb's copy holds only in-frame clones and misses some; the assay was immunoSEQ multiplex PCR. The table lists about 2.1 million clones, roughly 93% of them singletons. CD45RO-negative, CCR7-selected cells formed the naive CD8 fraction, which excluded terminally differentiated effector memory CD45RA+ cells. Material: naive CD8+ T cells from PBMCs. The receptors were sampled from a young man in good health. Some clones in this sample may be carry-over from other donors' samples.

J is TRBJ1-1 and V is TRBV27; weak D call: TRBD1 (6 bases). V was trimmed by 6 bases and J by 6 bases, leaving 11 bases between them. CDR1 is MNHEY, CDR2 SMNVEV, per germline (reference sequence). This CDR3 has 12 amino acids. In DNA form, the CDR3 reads TGTGCCAGCAGGTCACAGGGCTCTGAAGCTTTCTTT. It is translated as CASRSQGSEAFF.

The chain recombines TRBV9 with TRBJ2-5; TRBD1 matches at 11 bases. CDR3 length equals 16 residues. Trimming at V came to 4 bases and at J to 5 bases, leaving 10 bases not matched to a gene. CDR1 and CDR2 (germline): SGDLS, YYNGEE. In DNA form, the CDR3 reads TGTGCCAGCAGCCGAGACGGGACAGGGGGGCCGGAGACCCAGTACTTC. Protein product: CASSRDGTGGPETQYF.

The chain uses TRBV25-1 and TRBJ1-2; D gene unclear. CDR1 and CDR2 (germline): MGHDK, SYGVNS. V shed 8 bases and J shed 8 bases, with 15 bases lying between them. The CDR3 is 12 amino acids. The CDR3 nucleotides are TGTGCCAGCGGCGCCGGTACGGGAGGCTACACCTTC. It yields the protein CASGAGTGGYTF.

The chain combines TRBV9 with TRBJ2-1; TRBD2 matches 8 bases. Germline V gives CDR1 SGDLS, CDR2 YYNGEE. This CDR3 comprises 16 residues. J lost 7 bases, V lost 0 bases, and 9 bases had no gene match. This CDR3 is CASSVAISGTQNEQFF. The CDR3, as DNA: TGTGCCAGCAGCGTAGCTATTAGCGGGACTCAAAATGAGCAGTTCTTC.

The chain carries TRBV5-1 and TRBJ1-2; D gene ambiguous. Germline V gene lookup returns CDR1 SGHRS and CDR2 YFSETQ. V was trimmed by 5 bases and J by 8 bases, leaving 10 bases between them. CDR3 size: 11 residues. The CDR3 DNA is TGCGCCAGCAGGGCTCGCGGGGGCTACACCTTC. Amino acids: CASRARGGYTF.

The CDR3 sequence is CASSSESGELFF. In DNA form, the CDR3 reads TGTGCCAGCAGCTCGGAGAGCGGGGAGCTGTTTTTT. The gene calls are TRBV7-3 and TRBJ2-2; no firm D call. From germline, CDR1 is SGHTA and CDR2 FQGTGA. The V gene lost 4 bases and the J gene lost 7 bases, with 7 bases spanning the gap. The CDR3 length is 12 residues.

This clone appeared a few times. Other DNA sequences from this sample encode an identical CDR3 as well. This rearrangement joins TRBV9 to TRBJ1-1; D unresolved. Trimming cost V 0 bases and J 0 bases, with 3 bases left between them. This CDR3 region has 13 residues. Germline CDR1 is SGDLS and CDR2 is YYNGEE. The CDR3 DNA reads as TGTGCCAGCAGCGTAGAGCTGAACACTGAAGCTTTCTTT. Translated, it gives CASSVELNTEAFF.